A single T cell receptor (beta chain) is shown here with its context. Per the authors' pipeline: From reference gene primer amplification, estimates of nucleated cell counts were derived. Sequenced by immunoSEQ multiplex PCR; TCRdb stores in-frame clones only, minus some. V, J and clone size derive from that table, while D and trimming were established from the DNA sequence. The sample lists tens of thousands of clones, approximately 89% occurring once. This CDR3 region has 17 residues. CDR1 LGHNA and CDR2 YNFKEQ come from the germline V gene. V trimming: 4 bases; J trimming: 5 bases; junction bases outside the gene matches: 15. The record originates from a study of blood T cell repertoires in COVID-19. Turning to the study itself: COVID-19 samples from acute and convalescent phases originated in the United States, Italy and Spain. In each case, the material was cDNA or gDNA derived from T cells, B-cell-depleted T cells, or PBMCs.

The J gene is TRBJ2-5, the V gene TRBV4-2; TRBD2 matches at 8 bases. Sequenced material: peripheral blood. The sequence was collected from a human donor with active COVID-19. The donor label of this sample is uncertain. The CDR3 region is CASSPPLGGGRGETQYF. CDR3 nucleotides: TGTGCCAGCAGCCCTCCCTTAGGCGGGGGGCGGGGGGAGACCCAGTACTTC.